One sample yielded the 20 T cell receptor beta chains listed below, sequenced in a study of blood T cell repertoires in COVID-19. Sequencing used immunoSEQ multiplex PCR; TCRdb keeps in-frame clones, though not all of them. Among more than 200,000 clones, 65% to 90% were seen once, and the ten largest hold roughly 2%. The sample comprised peripheral blood. These receptors originate from a man aged 25 to 40 with active or convalescent COVID-19.

The J gene is TRBJ1-1, the V gene TRBV5-8, with unresolved D. From germline, CDR1 is SGHTS and CDR2 YDEGEE. The CDR3 contains 15 residues. V lost 4 bases to trimming and J lost 4 bases, with 17 bases between them. Here the CDR3 DNA reads TGTGCCAGCAGCCAGATCGGGAGAGGACGCACTGAAGCTTTCTTT. It encodes CASSQIGRGRTEAFF.

V usage is TRBV4-1 and J usage is TRBJ2-2, with D possibly matching TRBD2 (5 bases). The V gene lost 1 base and the J gene lost 6 bases, with 12 bases spanning the gap. Per germline, CDR1 MGHRA and CDR2 YSYEKL. The CDR3 loop spans 15 amino acids. CDR3 nucleotides: TGCGCCAGCAGCCAAGTTTCGAGGGAATCCGGGGAGCTGTTTTTT. This gives the protein CASSQVSRESGELFF.

This chain links TRBV7-9 with TRBJ1-2; TRBD1 aligns across 8 bases. The CDR3 is 16 amino acids. CDR1 SEHNR and CDR2 FQNEAQ come from the germline V gene (reference sequence). V gave up 5 bases and J gave up 4 bases; unmatched junction bases: 12. CDR3 nucleotide sequence: TGTGCCAGCAGCGCTTCCGGGACAGGATCCCTCTATGGCTACACCTTC. Amino acid sequence: CASSASGTGSLYGYTF.

This clone has more than one count but fewer than ten. The J gene is TRBJ1-1, the V gene TRBV18, with TRBD1 as a possible D gene (6 bases). Germline-derived CDR1 and CDR2 are KGHSH and LQKENI. The CDR3 runs to 15 residues. V dropped 3 bases and J dropped 6 bases, with 17 bases sitting between them. The CDR3 is CASSPSTGNFAEAFF. The DNA of the CDR3 is TGTGCCAGCTCACCCTCCACAGGGAATTTCGCTGAAGCTTTCTTT.

The genes are TRBV7-8 and TRBJ2-2; 9 bases are shared with TRBD2. Germline values: CDR1 SGHVS, CDR2 FQNEAQ. V shed 5 bases and J 7 bases; nucleotides not matched to a gene: 23. CDR3 size: 20 residues. The chain's CDR3 is CASSARPFSGGGAFGGELFF. The CDR3 DNA reads TGTGCCAGCAGCGCCCGTCCTTTTAGCGGCGGGGGGGCCTTCGGCGGGGAGCTGTTTTTT.

The gene calls are TRBV3-1 (or the pseudogene TRBV3-2) and TRBJ2-3, with 11 bases aligning to TRBD1. Germline CDR1 LGHDT, CDR2 YNNKEL (reference sequence). V was pared by 1 base and J by 0 bases, with 6 bases of the junction left unmatched. The CDR3 length is 18 residues. CDR3 amino acids: CASSQGDRGGYSTDTQYF. In DNA form, the CDR3 reads TGTGCCAGCAGCCAAGGGGACAGGGGGGGATACAGCACAGATACGCAGTATTTT.

This chain joins TRBV27 and TRBJ1-6; D uncertain. The CDR3 is 15 residues long. Trimming shortened V by 2 bases and J by 6 bases, and 11 bases separated the two germline ends. The germline V gene has CDR1 MNHEY and CDR2 SMNVEV (reference sequence). The CDR3 DNA follows: TGTGCCAGCAGTTTACAGCCAGGCCGTAATTCACCCCTCCACTTT. Amino acids: CASSLQPGRNSPLHF.

The chain combines TRBV29-1 with TRBJ1-1; maybe TRBD1 (5 bases). The CDR3 runs to 13 residues. V gave up 5 bases and J gave up 1 base, with 11 bases separating them. Germline V gene sequence: CDR1 SQVTM, CDR2 ANQGSEA. The CDR3 is CSVTETANTEAFF. Written as DNA, the CDR3 is TGCAGCGTTACTGAGACAGCGAACACTGAAGCTTTCTTT.

V usage is TRBV7-2 and J usage is TRBJ1-3; D gene uncertain. V lost 5 bases, J lost 0 bases, and 14 bases lay in between. The CDR3 totals 16 residues. Per germline, CDR1 SGHTA and CDR2 FQGNSA. CDR3 coding DNA: TGTGCCAGCAGCCCGGGGTGGTATTCCTCTGGAAACACCATATATTTT. This sequence encodes CASSPGWYSSGNTIYF.

The chain joins TRBV6-5 to TRBJ1-5, with D possibly TRBD1 on 5 matching bases. Germline-derived CDR1 and CDR2 are MNHEY and SVGAGI. The CDR3 has 13 residues. The V end lost 8 bases, the J end lost 0 bases, and 8 bases lay between the germline ends. This chain's CDR3 is CASRRDSNQPQHF. CDR3 nucleotide sequence: TGTGCCAGCCGCAGGGATAGCAATCAGCCCCAGCATTTT.

The genes are TRBV4-3 and TRBJ2-7; 9 bases agree with TRBD1. Germline V lookup: CDR1 LGHNA, CDR2 YSLEER. J lost 1 base, V lost 1 base, and 14 bases had no gene match. This CDR3 has 19 amino acids. Here the CDR3 DNA reads TGCGCCAGCAGCCAAGTCGGGGTGGGGACAGGGAACCTTTCCTACGAGCAGTACTTC. Its protein is CASSQVGVGTGNLSYEQYF.

This chain uses TRBV12-3 or TRBV12-4 with TRBJ1-4, with 7 bases lining up with TRBD1. This CDR3 spans 12 amino acids. V shed 5 bases, J shed 15 bases, and the junction held 9 bases outside the gene matches. The CDR3 bases are TGTGCCAGCAGTCACGTTGGAGGGGGCGTGTTTTTT. The encoded protein is CASSHVGGGVFF.

For this clone: One end of the junction does not line up with germline, which may come from a read error. J is TRBJ2-2 and V is TRBV4-3, with D uncertain. Looked up from germline, CDR1 is LGHNA and CDR2 is YSLEER. The CDR3 spans 14 residues. DNA for the CDR3: TGCGCCAGCAGCCAAGCTGTAATCACCGGTGAGCTGTTTTTT. Amino acid sequence: CASSQAVITGELFF.

This rearrangement joins TRBV6-5 to TRBJ2-7; D remains unclear. Germline lookup yields CDR1 MNHEY and CDR2 SVGAGI. V was clipped by 2 bases and J by 5 bases, with 10 bases between them. The CDR3 has 13 amino acids. CDR3 sequence (DNA): TGTGCCAGCAGTTACCTAGGCCCGAACGAGCAGTACTTC. It yields the protein CASSYLGPNEQYF.

This clone was observed a single time. The CDR3 sequence: CASSTLAGGPWEQFF. The CDR3, as DNA: TGTGCCAGTAGTACCCTAGCGGGGGGGCCATGGGAGCAGTTCTTC. The chain joins TRBV19 to TRBJ2-1, with 12 bases identical to TRBD2. The germline V gene encodes CDR1 LNHDA and CDR2 SQIVND (reference sequence). Trimming took 4 bases from V and 10 from J; bases not matched to a gene: 8. The CDR3 has 15 residues.

The chain carries TRBV11-2 and TRBJ1-4, with TRBD1 matching over 11 bases. The trim removed 5 bases at V and 8 bases at J, leaving 7 bases unmatched. This CDR3 is built from 15 residues. In germline, CDR1 is SGHAT, CDR2 FQNNGV. CDR3 nucleotides: TGTGCCAGCAGCCTAGGACAGGGGGCTCGAGAAAAACTGTTTTTT. Protein: CASSLGQGAREKLFF.

The V gene is TRBV12-3 or TRBV12-4, the J gene TRBJ1-1; no clear D. This CDR3 is built from 13 residues. The ends were cut back, 3 bases at V and 6 bases at J, with 11 bases in the middle. CDR3 region: CASSFSPQSEAFF. In DNA, the CDR3 is TGTGCCAGCAGTTTTTCCCCCCAGTCTGAAGCTTTCTTT.

The chain links TRBV29-1 to TRBJ2-1, with 8 positions matching TRBD1. With V trimmed by 4 bases and J by 8 bases, 7 bases remained unmatched. Germline V gives CDR1 SQVTM, CDR2 ANQGSEA. The CDR3 length is 13 residues. The CDR3 region is CSVGAGGRDEQFF. CDR3 coding DNA: TGCAGCGTTGGGGCAGGGGGCAGGGATGAGCAGTTCTTC.

The rearrangement links TRBV7-3 to TRBJ2-1, with D possibly TRBD1 on 6 matching bases. The CDR3 has 15 residues. V gave up 5 bases and J gave up 4 bases, with 15 bases separating them. Germline loops: CDR1 SGHTA, CDR2 FQGTGA. The CDR3 region has the DNA TGTGCCAGCAGCCCCCTCCCAGGGGATTACAATGAGCAGTTCTTC. This codes for CASSPLPGDYNEQFF.

The chain couples TRBV7-9 to TRBJ1-5; D perhaps matches TRBD1 (5 bases). V gave up 5 bases and J gave up 0 bases, with 20 bases separating them. This CDR3 region has 18 residues. Per the germline V gene, CDR1 is SEHNR and CDR2 is FQNEAQ (reference sequence). CDR3 region: CASSPSGGDLYSNQPQHF. The CDR3 DNA is TGTGCCAGCAGCCCTAGCGGGGGGGACCTCTATAGCAATCAGCCCCAGCATTTT.